The clone carrying this T cell receptor beta chain is a singleton in its sample. What it binds is unknown. The data originate from a study of identifying expanded T cells in peripheral blood. Study-wide results and caveats: Two-week clone count variance significantly increased as total template count grew. About 1.2 clones differed between technical replicates, versus about 15 and 19 over time.

During the collection period, no donor immune events like infections were recorded. CDR1 and CDR2 from the germline V gene are SGHNT and YYREEE (reference sequence). The V gene end was trimmed by 0 bases and the J gene end by 4 bases; junction bases not matched to a gene: 4. The CDR3 runs to 15 residues. Only in-frame clones appear in the TCRdb table, and some are missing; sequencing was by immunoSEQ multiplex PCR. The sample holds about 94,000 clones, around 90% seen once. The V gene is TRBV5-4, the J gene TRBJ1-5; 7 nucleotides match TRBD1. The source is a person aged 18 to 75 in good health. The source material was blood. CDR3 protein: CASSLDRGRNQPQHF. The CDR3 DNA sequence: TGTGCCAGCAGCTTGGACAGGGGACGTAATCAGCCCCAGCATTTT.